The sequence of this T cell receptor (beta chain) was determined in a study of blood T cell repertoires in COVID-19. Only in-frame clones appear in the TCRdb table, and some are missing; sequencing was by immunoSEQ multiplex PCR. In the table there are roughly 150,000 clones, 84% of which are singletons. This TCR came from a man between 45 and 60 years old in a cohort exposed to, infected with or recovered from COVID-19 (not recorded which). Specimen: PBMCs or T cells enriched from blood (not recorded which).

In DNA form, the CDR3 reads TGCGCCAGCAGCCAAGAAGGTACAGTCTATGGCTACACCTTC. This sequence encodes CASSQEGTVYGYTF. The rearrangement joins TRBV4-3 to TRBJ1-2; no clear D gene. Germline V gene sequence: CDR1 LGHNA, CDR2 YSLEER. V was trimmed by 0 bases and J by 4 bases, leaving 9 bases between them. The CDR3 runs 14 residues.